This T cell receptor (beta chain) was observed in a study of CD8 T cells in Susac syndrome. Germline-derived CDR1 and CDR2 are MGHRA and YSYEKL. The V end lost 1 base, the J end lost 5 bases, and 8 bases lay between the germline ends. This CDR3 spans 13 amino acids. It was negative isolation that provided the CD8+ and CD4+ T cells, whereas TEMRA cells were enriched by FACS. Random hexamers were used to reverse transcribe the RNA input (0.5 to 1 ug). Amplification of TCR beta CDR3 was carried out by immunoSEQ multiplex PCR, which covered 54 Vbeta and 13 Jbeta segments. TCRdb used MiXCR to reprocess the immunoSEQ multiplex PCR reads, holding one entry per CDR3 protein. Here the sample spans 150,000 to 200,000 distinct CDR3 sequences, approximately 93% being singletons.

Sequences were obtained from CD4+ T cells from PBMCs. The gene calls are TRBV4-1 and TRBJ2-5; tentatively, D is TRBD1 or TRBD2 (5 bases each). This TCR came from a human donor in good health. CDR3: CASSQGREETQYF. CDR3 nucleotide sequence: TGCGCCAGCAGCCAAGGCAGGGAGGAGACCCAGTACTTC.